This paragraph covers one T cell receptor (beta chain) sequence. Its antigen remains unidentified. The read ends 3 residues early relative to the CDR3; the germline J gene fills the gap. Using the immunoSEQ assay, multiplex PCR amplified TCR beta CDR3 regions from an average of about 1,300 ng of genomic DNA per sample. The assay corrected primer bias using a complete synthetic TCR repertoire to establish an amplification baseline. The amplicons were sequenced using the Illumina platform. The paper's data handling went like this. Error correction of the sequences involved clustering with frequency ratios plus a modified nearest-neighbor algorithm, after which the sequences were analyzed in the immunoSEQ Analyzer using IMGT gene definitions. TCR richness and evenness were averaged over 20 rarefaction repeats at each rarefaction depth, excluding samples with fewer sequences than the depth. Wilcoxon rank sum tests with FDR correction were used to compare relative abundances of V, D and J genes between the groups. In the blinded duplicates, the intraclass correlation was approximately 96% for TCR richness and averaged about 80% across 66 gene segments. Here the immuneACCESS table is served through TCRdb, limited to in-frame sequences with V and J called. Missing clones are a known gap in these copies; in checked studies unresolved V genes cover under half, and the rest lacks a known reason. V and J calls and clone size are copied from that table; D and trimming were computed from the DNA. The sample's table covers some 21,000 clones. The leading ten clones occupy less than 3.5% of the sample.

These data come from a study of T cells in women clearing cervical HPV infection (dated by TCRdb to 2017 to 2018). About the full investigation: The cases were fewer than 30 women with histologically confirmed HPV16-related CIN3 or worse, and 2 of these cases were invasive cancers. The controls were fewer than 30 women whose single incident HPV16 infection cleared within 12 months with no development of precancer or cancer. Blood from cases was drawn at the visit where the lesion was first identified, while blood from controls was drawn once the infection was no longer detected. Among cases, blood sampling occurred a median of about 150 days after lesion detection, with an interquartile range of about 80 to 230 days. Because only a few women had HLA typing data, the possibility that HLA type acted as a confounder could not be ruled out. The exploratory proof-of-principle case-control study was nested within the Guanacaste HPV Natural History Study in Costa Rica and compared TCR repertoires across cervical HPV16 outcomes. Cases and controls were matched on age within five years and on year of sample collection. Cases had a median age of approximately 35 years and controls had a median age of around 41, with no significant differences in baseline characteristics. In the parent cohort, roughly 9,700 women aged 18 or older were enrolled in Guanacaste, Costa Rica, during about 1992 to 1994 and then followed for less than 8 years. Quality controls consisted of five blinded duplicates per group, for a total of around 60 samples made up of around 50 participants and ten or so replicates. Results and caveats for the whole study, not just this receptor: Random forest classifiers that combined richness and V gene abundances separated cases from controls with an estimated AUC of around 0.83. TRBV6-7 relative abundance was lower in cases than in controls (around 0.11% versus 0.15%; Bonferroni P = 0.0008). Because the number of T cells per sample was unknown, the richness differences could reflect varying T-cell content rather than repertoire biology. The cross-sectional design could not show whether associations preceded infection or resulted from it; effector/memory subsets and HPV-specific T cells were not isolated. Across sequencing depths, CIN3+ cases showed significantly higher TCR repertoire richness than controls, but evenness did not differ between the groups.

Every participant had a single incident cervical HPV16 infection, and prevalent HPV16 infections were excluded. Cervical HPV DNA was detected with MY09/MY11 PCR, and genotyping was done by dot-blot hybridization. Fifteen mL of heparinized blood were centrifuged, and the buffy coat was split into aliquots, frozen at -30 degrees C, and then kept at -80 degrees C. Genomic DNA was extracted from buffy coat specimens using QIAGEN kits. The CDR3 goes from the cysteine to the phenylalanine over 19 residues. Shown are 48 bases from within the CDR3, in frame from base 1. This TCR came from a woman aged 18 to 75 with a cervical HPV16 infection that either progressed to CIN3+ or cleared (not recorded which). The rearranged chain carries TRBV12-3 or TRBV12-4 and TRBJ2-4, and perhaps TRBD1 as D gene, on 6 matching bases. Sequences were obtained from blood buffy coat. The covered CDR3 bases are TGTGCCAGCAGTTTCCTAACCCGGACAGCCGGTCGGGGTGGCTATGGT. Its protein reads: CASSFLTRTAGRGGYG. The CDR3, in full, reads CASSFLTRTAGRGGYGQYF.